This TCR beta chain appears in the sequencing data of a study of blood T cell repertoires in COVID-19. Study background: Spain, Italy and the United States supplied samples that represented acute and convalescent COVID-19.

Germline V gives CDR1 KGHDR, CDR2 SFDVKD. Trimming shortened V by 1 base and J by 0 bases, and 9 bases separated the two germline ends. The length of the CDR3 is 16 residues. While infection was still active, Seattle patients were enrolled and then followed longitudinally. Assay used: immunoSEQ multiplex PCR; TCRdb lists only in-frame clones, some missing. The table shows 250,000 to 350,000 clones, with roughly 90% occurring only once. The chain recombines TRBV24-1 with TRBJ2-1, with D tentatively TRBD2 (6 bases). The receptor's source is a woman under 40 with COVID-19, enrolled during active disease. Sequenced input: peripheral blood. The CDR3 here is CATSDLGGTSYNEQFF. In DNA, the CDR3 is TGTGCCACCAGTGATTTAGGAGGGACCTCCTACAATGAGCAGTTCTTC.